The 28 T cell receptor beta chains below come from one sample, sequenced in a study of T cell responses to AZD1222 COVID-19 vaccine (dated by TCRdb to the early 2020s). The method was the immunoSEQ multiplex PCR assay. This is the immuneACCESS table as TCRdb keeps it, with only in-frame sequences that have V and J called. A part of the clones is gone; compared with another copy, unresolved V genes explain less than half, and the rest is unexplained. The sample table lists roughly 42,000 clones, just over 85% of them with a count of one. The ten largest make up more than 20% of the sample. The intended sense of this specimen's time point label: about 28 days (+/-7) after the second vaccine dose. The treatment or condition label here, explained by the study, means: meningococcal conjugate vaccine given as trial control. The sample was peripheral blood, taken 28 days after the second dose of the MenACWY control vaccine. All receptors derive from an adult who received the MenACWY meningococcal vaccine as a control.

The chain links TRBV11-2 to TRBJ1-5; D is unclear. The CDR3 loop spans 16 amino acids. CDR1 and CDR2 (germline): SGHAT, FQNNGV. Trimming left V 5 bases short and J 6 bases short, with 20 bases between. As DNA, the CDR3 is TGTGCCAGCAGCCTGGGCGCCTCCCGCATAGTTCAGCCCCAGCATTTT. It yields the protein CASSLGASRIVQPQHF. Looking up the rest from reference TRBV11-2 and TRBJ1-5 gives the full variable domain: EAGVAQSPRYKIIEKRQSVAFWCNPISGHATLYWYQQILGQGPKLLIQFQNNGVVDDSQLPKDRFSAERLKGVDSTLKIQPAKLEDSAVYLCASSLGASRIVQPQHFGDGTRLSIL.

This rearrangement joins TRBV6-5 to TRBJ2-2; 11 bases agree with TRBD2. After removal of 1 base from V and 6 bases from J, the junction contained 4 bases not matched to a gene. Germline CDR1 reads MNHEY; CDR2 reads SVGAGI. The CDR3 is 16 amino acids. CDR3 loop: CASSYLTSGRAGELFF. Here the CDR3 DNA reads TGTGCCAGCAGTTACTTAACTAGCGGGAGAGCCGGGGAGCTGTTTTTT.

V gene TRBV6-2 or TRBV6-3 combines with J gene TRBJ1-5, with D possibly TRBD1 on 5 matching bases. The CDR3 extends over 16 amino acids. The V end was cut by 0 bases, the J end by 3 bases, with 12 bases between. Looked up from germline, CDR1 is MNHEY and CDR2 is SVGEGT. CDR3 loop: CASSYSAGTPNQPQHF. CDR3 DNA: TGTGCCAGCAGTTACTCGGCAGGGACCCCCAATCAGCCCCAGCATTTT.

The V gene is TRBV10-2, the J gene TRBJ2-1, with TRBD1 identical over 9 bases. Trimming at V came to 6 bases and at J to 4 bases, leaving 7 bases not matched to a gene. The germline gives CDR1 WSHSY, CDR2 SAAADI. The CDR3 extends over 15 amino acids. The CDR3 loop reads CASRQTGGFYNEQFF. The CDR3 nucleotides are TGCGCCAGCAGACAGACAGGGGGGTTTTACAATGAGCAGTTCTTC.

The CDR3 loop reads CAISQLAGGPYEQYF. As DNA, the CDR3 is TGTGCCATCAGCCAACTAGCGGGAGGGCCCTACGAGCAGTACTTC. V and J are TRBV10-3 and TRBJ2-7; 13 bases match TRBD2. V shed 6 bases and J 2 bases; nucleotides not matched to a gene: 4. Germline V gives CDR1 ENHRY, CDR2 SYGVKD. There are 15 residues in the CDR3.

CDR3 nucleotides: TGTGCCAGCAGTATATTAAATGAGCAGTTCTTC. Translation: CASSILNEQFF. V is TRBV27 and J is TRBJ2-1; D uncertain. This CDR3 comprises 11 residues. V gave up 5 bases and J gave up 7 bases, with 6 bases separating them. Germline CDR1 MNHEY, CDR2 SMNVEV (reference sequence).

The V and J genes are TRBV4-1 and TRBJ2-5; 8 positions agree with TRBD2. After removal of 3 bases from V and 4 bases from J, the junction contained 10 bases not matched to a gene. The CDR3 spans 16 residues. CDR1 and CDR2 from the germline V gene are MGHRA and YSYEKL. The DNA of the CDR3 is TGCGCCAGCAGCCAGCATACTAGCGGAGTAGGAGAGACCCAGTACTTC. Its protein is CASSQHTSGVGETQYF.

This chain links TRBV5-5 with TRBJ1-1; TRBD1 aligns across 7 bases. V lost 3 bases, J lost 6 bases, and 20 bases stayed unmatched. Germline V gene sequence: CDR1 SGHKS, CDR2 YYEKEE (reference sequence). CDR3 length: 18 amino acids. The CDR3 sequence is CASSSWVLGGGLYAEAFF. In nucleotides, the CDR3 is TGTGCCAGCAGCTCCTGGGTTCTCGGAGGGGGCTTGTACGCTGAAGCTTTCTTT.

This clone was seen only a few times. The chain combines TRBV9 with TRBJ2-1, with TRBD2 matching 7 bases. With V trimmed by 0 bases and J by 4 bases, 4 bases remained unmatched. CDR3 length: 15 residues. Germline V gene lookup returns CDR1 SGDLS and CDR2 YYNGEE. The CDR3 spells CASSVGAGAYNEQFF. The CDR3 region has the DNA TGTGCCAGCAGCGTAGGCGCGGGAGCTTACAATGAGCAGTTCTTC.

The chain carries TRBV6-4 and TRBJ2-2; possible D gene TRBD1, 5 bases. Trimming removed 3 bases at V and 6 bases at J, with 8 bases between. The CDR3 is 13 amino acids. Per germline, CDR1 MRHNA and CDR2 SNTAGT. The CDR3 region has the DNA TGTGCCAGCAGTGAACAGGATGCCGGGGAGCTGTTTTTT. Residues: CASSEQDAGELFF.

This clone came up once. The chain has TRBV4-1 and TRBJ1-1; unclear D gene. The CDR3 consists of 15 residues. Germline-derived CDR1 and CDR2 are MGHRA and YSYEKL. With 0 bases removed from V and 1 base from J, the gap between germline ends came to 9 bases. The CDR3 sequence is CASSQDRRGNTEAFF. The DNA of the CDR3 is TGCGCCAGCAGCCAAGATCGGAGAGGGAACACTGAAGCTTTCTTT.

This chain links TRBV24-1 with TRBJ2-2, with D hard to call. Per the germline V gene, CDR1 is KGHDR and CDR2 is SFDVKD. The CDR3 loop spans 15 amino acids. V lost 4 bases to trimming and J lost 3 bases, with 11 bases between them. The CDR3 spells CATSEGKIYTGELFF. As DNA, the CDR3 is TGTGCCACCAGTGAGGGAAAGATTTACACCGGGGAGCTGTTTTTT.

V gene TRBV4-1 combines with J gene TRBJ2-7; D assignment may be TRBD1 or TRBD2 (5 bases each). V lost 1 base to trimming and J lost 2 bases, with 15 bases between them. In germline, CDR1 is MGHRA, CDR2 YSYEKL. CDR3 length equals 16 residues. The CDR3 DNA reads TGCGCCAGCAGCCAAGTTTTGGGGGAGAACCCCTACGAGCAGTACTTC. It codes for CASSQVLGENPYEQYF.

The chain employs TRBV10-1 and TRBJ2-3; D is perhaps TRBD1 (5 bases). The CDR3 covers 14 residues. With 0 bases removed from V and 5 bases from J, the gap between germline ends came to 9 bases. Germline CDR1 reads WNHNN; CDR2 reads SYGVQD (reference sequence). The chain's CDR3 is CASSESRTLDTQYF. For the CDR3, the DNA is TGCGCCAGCAGTGAGTCTAGGACATTAGATACGCAGTATTTT.

This sequence joins TRBV24-1 and TRBJ2-1; no definite D call. Per germline, CDR1 KGHDR and CDR2 SFDVKD. The CDR3 has 13 amino acids. V lost 0 bases, J lost 6 bases, and 5 bases lay in between. The CDR3, as DNA: TGTGCCACCAGTGATTTGTCCCTCAATGAGCAGTTCTTC. It specifies CATSDLSLNEQFF.

The chain recombines TRBV12-3 or TRBV12-4 with TRBJ1-5, with D unclear. The V and J ends lost 2 bases and 7 bases respectively, with 9 bases between them. The CDR3 spans 13 residues. Here the CDR3 DNA reads TGTGCCAGCAGTTTACTGGGGAGGCAGCCCCAGCATTTT. This sequence encodes CASSLLGRQPQHF.

The chain is built from TRBV27 and TRBJ2-1; TRBD1 or TRBD2 may be the D gene (5 bases each). This CDR3 is built from 16 residues. In germline, CDR1 is MNHEY, CDR2 SMNVEV (reference sequence). Trimming pared 5 bases from V and 8 bases from J, leaving 22 bases between. CDR3 amino acids: CASSPPSGRPNHEQFF. In DNA form, the CDR3 reads TGTGCCAGCAGTCCCCCTTCGGGGCGGCCGAACCATGAGCAGTTCTTC.

In this sample, this clone turned up once. The V gene is TRBV30, the J gene TRBJ2-7; 7 bases are a match to TRBD2. The CDR3 has 12 amino acids. With V trimmed by 8 bases and J by 2 bases, 6 bases remained unmatched. Germline V lookup: CDR1 GTSNPN, CDR2 SVGIG (reference sequence). CDR3 region: CAREEPPYEQYF. The CDR3 DNA reads as TGTGCCCGGGAGGAGCCCCCCTACGAGCAGTACTTC.

The chain carries TRBV12-3 or TRBV12-4 and TRBJ2-7; 8 bases map to TRBD1. The CDR3 sequence is 13 residues long. CDR3 loop: CARKGTGAYEQYF. The CDR3 DNA is TGTGCGAGAAAGGGGACAGGCGCCTACGAGCAGTACTTC.

The chain is built from TRBV4-1 and TRBJ2-5; no definite D call. The CDR3 is 15 residues long. Germline loops: CDR1 MGHRA, CDR2 YSYEKL. The ends were cut back, 4 bases at V and 5 bases at J, with 17 bases in the middle. The CDR3 sequence is CASSPEPRVGETQYF. The CDR3 DNA follows: TGCGCCAGCAGCCCCGAACCAAGGGTCGGGGAGACCCAGTACTTC.

The J gene is TRBJ1-3, the V gene TRBV5-1; no firm D call. Germline V CDR1 and CDR2: SGHRS, YFSETQ. The CDR3 sequence is 12 residues long. V was shortened by 3 bases and J by 4 bases, with 5 bases between the two germline ends. The CDR3 DNA follows: TGCGCCAGCAGCTCCACAGGAAACACCATATATTTT. It translates to CASSSTGNTIYF.

The CDR3 DNA reads TGTGCCAGCTCACCAGCACAGTTCACCGGGGAGCTGTTTTTT. It encodes CASSPAQFTGELFF. J is TRBJ2-2 and V is TRBV18; D gene ambiguous. CDR1 KGHSH and CDR2 LQKENI come from the germline V gene. Deletions cut 2 bases from V and 4 bases from J, with 8 bases between. The CDR3 totals 14 residues.

The gene calls are TRBV7-3 and TRBJ2-6, with D perhaps being TRBD1 or TRBD2 (5 bases each). The germline V and J ends were trimmed by 3 bases and 0 bases, with 9 bases remaining between them. The CDR3 loop spans 16 amino acids. Per germline, CDR1 SGHTA and CDR2 FQGTGA. The CDR3 reads CASSFTGPSGANVLTF. The CDR3 DNA sequence: TGTGCCAGCAGCTTTACGGGACCCTCTGGGGCCAACGTCCTGACTTTC.

The chain combines TRBV10-2 with TRBJ2-1; no reliable D call. The V and J ends lost 3 bases and 0 bases respectively, with 6 bases between them. The CDR3 is 14 amino acids. The germline V gene encodes CDR1 WSHSY and CDR2 SAAADI. CDR3 sequence (DNA): TGCGCCAGCAGTGAAACGAGCTCCTACAATGAGCAGTTCTTC. It specifies CASSETSSYNEQFF.

This clone showed up just once. V gene TRBV30 combines with J gene TRBJ2-7; 10 nucleotides agree with TRBD2. CDR1 is GTSNPN and CDR2 is SVGIG in the germline V gene (reference sequence). V shed 4 bases, J shed 6 bases, and the junction held 12 bases outside the gene matches. The CDR3 consists of 15 residues. CDR3 sequence: CAWTLGLAGVVEQYF. In nucleotides, the CDR3 is TGTGCCTGGACCCTGGGGCTAGCGGGAGTGGTCGAGCAGTACTTC.

This clone appeared once. This chain links TRBV7-6 with TRBJ2-3; D is unclear. The CDR3 has 12 amino acids. V lost 5 bases, J lost 7 bases, and 10 bases lay in between. Germline-derived CDR1 and CDR2 are SGHVS and FNYEAQ. CDR3: CASSGEVNTQYF. CDR3 bases: TGTGCCAGCAGCGGGGAAGTGAATACGCAGTATTTT. The complete variable domain, with remaining parts taken from reference TRBV7-6 and TRBJ2-3, reads GAGVSQSPRYKVTKRGQDVALRCDPISGHVSLYWYRQALGQGPEFLTYFNYEAQQDKSGLPNDRFSAERPEGSISTLTIQRTEQRDSAMYRCASSGEVNTQYFGPGTRLTVL.

The rearrangement joins TRBV5-4 to TRBJ2-4; 8 bases are a match to TRBD2. Trimming at V came to 0 bases and at J to 5 bases, leaving 1 base not matched to a gene. Looked up from germline, CDR1 is SGHNT and CDR2 is YYREEE (reference sequence). This CDR3 comprises 14 residues. CDR3 nucleotides: TGTGCCAGCAGCTTGGCCGGGGGGGAAAACATTCAGTACTTC. Protein sequence: CASSLAGGENIQYF.

This clone is a singleton in its sample. The chain's CDR3 is CASSWDRGLGLDNYEQYF. Here the CDR3 DNA reads TGTGCCAGCAGCTGGGACAGGGGGCTTGGATTGGATAACTACGAGCAGTACTTC. This sequence joins TRBV5-5 and TRBJ2-7; 12 nucleotides line up with TRBD1. Germline lookup yields CDR1 SGHKS and CDR2 YYEKEE (reference sequence). The CDR3 extends over 18 amino acids. The trim removed 3 bases at V and 3 bases at J, leaving 13 bases unmatched.